These T cell receptor beta chains were read from a single sample in a study of cytomegalovirus exposure and HLA in healthy donors. Profiling relied on immunoSEQ multiplex PCR, and the TCRdb table lists in-frame clones only, not all of them. The sample contains some 86,000 clones, under 95% of which appear only once. The specimen sequenced was PBMCs. All receptors derive from a woman in her thirties in good health and CMV-seronegative. Each CDR3 is given with its conserved first and last residue. D genes are given only for firm matches. Clone sizes are given selectively: once, few, many, or a class where the clone is expanded.

D gene: .
J gene: TRBJ1-2
clone size: .
V gene: TRBV25-1
CDR3 DNA: TGTGCCAGCAGTGATCCCACCGGGACTTACTATGGCTACACCTTC
CDR3 protein: CASSDPTGTYYGYTF

D gene: TRBD2
J gene: TRBJ2-5
clone size: .
V gene: TRBV5-1
CDR3 DNA: TGCGCCAGCAGCTTGGTAGCGGGAGAGGGTCAAGAGACCCAGTACTTC
CDR3 protein: CASSLVAGEGQETQYF

D gene: TRBD1
J gene: TRBJ1-2
clone size: .
V gene: TRBV6-1
CDR3 DNA: TGTGCCAGCAGCCAGGGACAGAACTATGGCTACACCTTC
CDR3 protein: CASSQGQNYGYTF

D gene: .
J gene: TRBJ2-3
clone size: .
V gene: TRBV4-1
CDR3 DNA: TGCGCCAGCAGCCAGGAACAGGCGAATACGCAGTATTTT
CDR3 protein: CASSQEQANTQYF

D gene: .
J gene: TRBJ2-3
clone size: .
V gene: TRBV27
CDR3 DNA: TGTGCCAGCAGCCGGGGGTCATCACTTTGGTATTTT
CDR3 protein: CASSRGSSLWYF

D gene: TRBD2
J gene: TRBJ2-3
clone size: once
V gene: TRBV19
CDR3 DNA: TGTGCCAGTAATAAGCGGGACCTTCGACCAGATACGCAGTATTTT
CDR3 protein: CASNKRDLRPDTQYF

D gene: .
J gene: TRBJ1-5
clone size: .
V gene: TRBV15
CDR3 DNA: TGTGCCACCAGTACGACGGGAGGGATCGGTCTGCCCCAGCATTTT
CDR3 protein: CATSTTGGIGLPQHF

D gene: TRBD1
J gene: TRBJ1-2
clone size: .
V gene: TRBV5-1
CDR3 DNA: TGCGCCAGCAACCCCTCGACAGGGGCTAACTATGGCTACACCTTC
CDR3 protein: CASNPSTGANYGYTF

D gene: .
J gene: TRBJ1-1
clone size: .
V gene: TRBV7-2
CDR3 DNA: TGTGCCAGCAGCTTCTTGGACAGATTGAACACTGAAGCTTTCTTT
CDR3 protein: CASSFLDRLNTEAFF

D gene: TRBD1
J gene: TRBJ1-4
clone size: .
V gene: TRBV7-9
CDR3 DNA: TGTGCCAGCAGCTTAGACGGACAGGGACAAAATGAAAAACTGTTTTTT
CDR3 protein: CASSLDGQGQNEKLFF

D gene: .
J gene: TRBJ1-2
clone size: .
V gene: TRBV9
CDR3 DNA: TGTGCCAGCAGCAGCAGGGTCTCATCTAACTATGGCTACACCTTC
CDR3 protein: CASSSRVSSNYGYTF

D gene: TRBD1
J gene: TRBJ2-2
clone size: .
V gene: TRBV9
CDR3 DNA: TGTGCCAGCACCAAAGAGGACAGGGGTGCCGGGGAGCTGTTTTTT
CDR3 protein: CASTKEDRGAGELFF

D gene: .
J gene: TRBJ2-2
clone size: .
V gene: TRBV19
CDR3 DNA: TGTGCCAGTAGTACCTCCCAGACAGCCCTAACCGGGGAGCTGTTTTTT
CDR3 protein: CASSTSQTALTGELFF

D gene: TRBD1
J gene: TRBJ1-6
clone size: .
V gene: TRBV5-1
CDR3 DNA: TGCGCCAGCAGCTCCGGGACAGGGGGAACACCCCTCCACTTT
CDR3 protein: CASSSGTGGTPLHF

D gene: TRBD1
J gene: TRBJ2-3
clone size: .
V gene: TRBV19
CDR3 DNA: TGTGCCAGTAGCTCACAGGGGGCCCTCCCAGATACGCAGTATTTT
CDR3 protein: CASSSQGALPDTQYF

D gene: .
J gene: TRBJ1-2
clone size: .
V gene: TRBV13
CDR3 DNA: TGTGCCAGCAGCTTACAGAATAACTATGGCTACACCTTC
CDR3 protein: CASSLQNNYGYTF

D gene: TRBD1
J gene: TRBJ2-7
clone size: .
V gene: TRBV7-9
CDR3 DNA: TGTGCCAGCAGCTCCCAAGGCCCCAGGACAGGGAGCTCCTACGAGCAGTACTTC
CDR3 protein: CASSSQGPRTGSSYEQYF

D gene: .
J gene: TRBJ1-1
clone size: once
V gene: TRBV5-5
CDR3 DNA: TGTGCCAGCAGCTTGGTCACGGGTCGGAACACTGAAGCTTTCTTT
CDR3 protein: CASSLVTGRNTEAFF

D gene: TRBD1
J gene: TRBJ2-7
clone size: few
V gene: TRBV30
CDR3 DNA: TGTGCCTGGAACCGAGGGACAGGGGGCTACGAGCAGTACTTC
CDR3 protein: CAWNRGTGGYEQYF

D gene: TRBD1
J gene: TRBJ1-2
clone size: .
V gene: TRBV2
CDR3 DNA: TGTGCCAGCACCCTAAGGCCAGGGGGCGAGGGCTACACCTTC
CDR3 protein: CASTLRPGGEGYTF

D gene: TRBD1
J gene: TRBJ1-1
clone size: .
V gene: TRBV6-5
CDR3 DNA: TGTGCCAGCAGTTCCGACAGGGCTTCCAGTGCTTTCTTT
CDR3 protein: CASSSDRASSAFF

D gene: TRBD2
J gene: TRBJ2-1
clone size: .
V gene: TRBV19
CDR3 DNA: TGTGCCAGTTCCGATGGGGCTGGGACTAGCGGAGATGAGCAGTTCTTC
CDR3 protein: CASSDGAGTSGDEQFF

D gene: .
J gene: TRBJ1-1
clone size: once
V gene: TRBV6-5
CDR3 DNA: TGTGCCAGCAGTTACTCTTGGGGGCCGGGGAACACTGAAGCTTTCTTT
CDR3 protein: CASSYSWGPGNTEAFF

D gene: .
J gene: TRBJ2-7
clone size: .
V gene: TRBV30
CDR3 DNA: TGTGCCTGGAGTTCAGGGGGGTACGAGCAGTACTTC
CDR3 protein: CAWSSGGYEQYF

D gene: .
J gene: TRBJ1-3
clone size: .
V gene: TRBV4-2
CDR3 DNA: TGTGCCAGCAGCCAAGAGAGGGAGCTGGCTGGAAACACCATATATTTT
CDR3 protein: CASSQERELAGNTIYF

D gene: .
J gene: TRBJ2-3
clone size: .
V gene: TRBV19
CDR3 DNA: TGTGCCAGTAGTCCTCCCGGCCCTAAGAATCTAGCACACGGAGATACGCAGTATTTT
CDR3 protein: CASSPPGPKNLAHGDTQYF

D gene: TRBD1
J gene: TRBJ2-5
clone size: once
V gene: TRBV9
CDR3 DNA: TGTGCCAGCAGCGTAAGTCGGGACAGGGGTTCACAAGAGACCCAGTACTTC
CDR3 protein: CASSVSRDRGSQETQYF

D gene: .
J gene: TRBJ2-7
clone size: .
V gene: TRBV28
CDR3 DNA: TGTGCCAGCTGCCAGGGGAAAGGCGAGCAGTACTTC
CDR3 protein: CASCQGKGEQYF

D gene: .
J gene: TRBJ2-3
clone size: .
V gene: TRBV30
CDR3 DNA: TGTGCCTGGAGTGTCAACACAGATACGCAGTATTTT
CDR3 protein: CAWSVNTDTQYF

D gene: .
J gene: TRBJ1-1
clone size: .
V gene: TRBV7-9
CDR3 DNA: TGTGCCAGCAGCTTCGGGGAGATGCGCACTGAAGCTTTCTTT
CDR3 protein: CASSFGEMRTEAFF

D gene: TRBD1
J gene: TRBJ1-1
clone size: .
V gene: TRBV5-1
CDR3 DNA: TGCGCCAGCAGCCTACCAAGACAGGGCATGAACACTGAAGCTTTCTTT
CDR3 protein: CASSLPRQGMNTEAFF

D gene: TRBD1
J gene: TRBJ1-2
clone size: once
V gene: TRBV4-1
CDR3 DNA: TGCGCCAGCAGCCGGGCCTGGCCGGATGGACAGGGAGGTTTGCGGGGCTACACCTTC
CDR3 protein: CASSRAWPDGQGGLRGYTF

D gene: TRBD1
J gene: TRBJ1-5
clone size: .
V gene: TRBV19
CDR3 DNA: TGTGCCAGTAGCCCATCCAGGACAGGTGTGAATCAGCCCCAGCATTTT
CDR3 protein: CASSPSRTGVNQPQHF

D gene: TRBD1
J gene: TRBJ1-5
clone size: once
V gene: TRBV28
CDR3 DNA: TGTGCCAGCAGTTCTCCTTGGGGCCAAGACAGGGGAGGGTTGCCCCAGCATTTT
CDR3 protein: CASSSPWGQDRGGLPQHF

D gene: .
J gene: TRBJ2-7
clone size: once
V gene: TRBV5-5
CDR3 DNA: TGTGCCAGCAGCTTGGGTGGACATCGCTCCTACGAGCAGTACTTC
CDR3 protein: CASSLGGHRSYEQYF

D gene: TRBD1
J gene: TRBJ2-4
clone size: .
V gene: TRBV5-1
CDR3 DNA: TGCGCCAGCAGCTTGGGACAGGGGGTAGCCAAAAACATTCAGTACTTC
CDR3 protein: CASSLGQGVAKNIQYF

D gene: TRBD2
J gene: TRBJ2-3
clone size: .
V gene: TRBV9
CDR3 DNA: TGTGCCAGCAGCACCCTCCCACTAGCGGGAGGCTCAGATACGCAGTATTTT
CDR3 protein: CASSTLPLAGGSDTQYF

D gene: .
J gene: TRBJ1-2
clone size: .
V gene: TRBV10-1
CDR3 DNA: TGCGCCAGCAGTCAATACTCGACGGGAGGCTACACCTTC
CDR3 protein: CASSQYSTGGYTF

D gene: TRBD1
J gene: TRBJ1-2
clone size: .
V gene: TRBV7-2
CDR3 DNA: TGTGCCAGCAGCTTGGGTGGGACAGGCGGTAACTATGGCTACACCTTC
CDR3 protein: CASSLGGTGGNYGYTF

D gene: .
J gene: TRBJ2-2
clone size: .
V gene: TRBV7-9
CDR3 DNA: TGTGCCAGCAGCTTAGCGTCCTCACTAGTTCGCACCGGGGAGCTGTTTTTT
CDR3 protein: CASSLASSLVRTGELFF

D gene: TRBD2
J gene: TRBJ2-1
clone size: once
V gene: TRBV5-1
CDR3 DNA: TGCGCCAGCAGCTTGGGACTAGCGGGAGATCGGAGGTCCTACAATGAGCAGTTCTTC
CDR3 protein: CASSLGLAGDRRSYNEQFF

D gene: TRBD1
J gene: TRBJ1-3
clone size: once
V gene: TRBV5-6
CDR3 DNA: TGTGCCAGCAGCTTGCCTTCGGACAGGAAAATCGGAAACACCATATATTTT
CDR3 protein: CASSLPSDRKIGNTIYF

D gene: .
J gene: TRBJ1-4
clone size: .
V gene: TRBV6-5
CDR3 DNA: TGTGCCAGCAGGGGGGCCAATAATGAAAAACTGTTTTTT
CDR3 protein: CASRGANNEKLFF

D gene: .
J gene: TRBJ1-1
clone size: .
V gene: TRBV6-6
CDR3 DNA: TGTGCCAGCAGCCCACAGGGTGGCACTGAAGCTTTCTTT
CDR3 protein: CASSPQGGTEAFF

D gene: .
J gene: TRBJ1-3
clone size: .
V gene: TRBV2
CDR3 DNA: TGTGCCAGCAGTGAAGCGCGGGGGGTCTCTGGAAACACCATATATTTT
CDR3 protein: CASSEARGVSGNTIYF

D gene: TRBD1
J gene: TRBJ1-1
clone size: .
V gene: TRBV6-5
CDR3 DNA: TGTGCCAGCAGCCACGACAGGGCTGCGGCTTTCTTT
CDR3 protein: CASSHDRAAAFF

D gene: TRBD2
J gene: TRBJ2-1
clone size: .
V gene: TRBV6-5
CDR3 DNA: TGTGCCAGCAGGTCACTAGCGGGGAAATACAATGAGCAGTTCTTC
CDR3 protein: CASRSLAGKYNEQFF

D gene: TRBD1
J gene: TRBJ1-1
clone size: .
V gene: TRBV4-1
CDR3 DNA: TGCGCCAGCAGCCGCCTGGGACAGAAAAACACTGAAGCTTTCTTT
CDR3 protein: CASSRLGQKNTEAFF

D gene: .
J gene: TRBJ2-7
clone size: .
V gene: TRBV19
CDR3 DNA: TGTGCCAGTAGTATGCTGAGGGCACCTCCCTACGAGCAGTACTTC
CDR3 protein: CASSMLRAPPYEQYF

D gene: .
J gene: TRBJ1-4
clone size: .
V gene: TRBV9
CDR3 DNA: .
CDR3 protein: CASSVGGGAPSF

D gene: .
J gene: TRBJ2-5
clone size: .
V gene: TRBV7-2
CDR3 DNA: TGTGCCAGCAGCTTAGGTGGGCTAGCAGACGAGACCCAGTACTTC
CDR3 protein: CASSLGGLADETQYF

D gene: .
J gene: TRBJ1-2
clone size: .
V gene: TRBV18
CDR3 DNA: TGTGCCAGCTCACGCACAGGAGGGGGCTACACCTTC
CDR3 protein: CASSRTGGGYTF